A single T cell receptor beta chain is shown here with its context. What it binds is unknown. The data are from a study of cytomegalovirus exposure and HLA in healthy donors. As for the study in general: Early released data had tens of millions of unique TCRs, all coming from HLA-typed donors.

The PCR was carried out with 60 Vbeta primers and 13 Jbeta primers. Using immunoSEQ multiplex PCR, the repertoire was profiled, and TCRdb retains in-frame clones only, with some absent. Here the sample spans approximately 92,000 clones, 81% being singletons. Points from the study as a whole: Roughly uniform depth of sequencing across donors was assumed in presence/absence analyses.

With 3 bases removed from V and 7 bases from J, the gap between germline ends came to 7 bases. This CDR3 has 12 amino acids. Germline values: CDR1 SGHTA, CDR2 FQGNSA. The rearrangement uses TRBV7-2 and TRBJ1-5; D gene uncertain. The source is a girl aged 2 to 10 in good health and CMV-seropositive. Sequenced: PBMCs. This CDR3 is CASSFLGQPQHF. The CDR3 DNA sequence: TGTGCCAGCAGCTTTCTTGGCCAGCCCCAGCATTTT.